This T cell receptor (beta chain) was captured in a study of blood T cell repertoires in COVID-19. As for the study in general: Sites in the United States, Italy and Spain provided acute and convalescent COVID-19 samples. Sources were T cells, B-cell-depleted T cells, or PBMCs; the material itself was cDNA or gDNA.

The CDR3 spans 14 residues. Germline values: CDR1 SEHNR, CDR2 FQNEAQ (reference sequence). V lost 1 base to trimming and J lost 4 bases; unmatched junction nucleotides: 3. Using immunoSEQ multiplex PCR, the repertoire was profiled, and TCRdb retains in-frame clones only, with some absent. Here the sample spans some 300,000 clones, over 75% being singletons. The specimen sequenced was PBMCs or T cells enriched from blood (not recorded which). This receptor was identified in a woman in her 30s who had recovered from COVID-19. The chain links TRBV7-9 to TRBJ1-2, with TRBD1 matching 7 bases. The CDR3 DNA reads as TGTGCCAGCAGCTTAGTAGGGGGCGGCTATGGCTACACCTTC. Protein sequence: CASSLVGGGYGYTF.